This T cell receptor beta chain was observed in a study of CD8+ T cells in alopecia areata. Reverse transcribed after extraction, RNA yielded cDNA as the sequencing template. Assay: immunoSEQ multiplex PCR; the TCRdb copy retains only in-frame clones and omits some. The sample consists of about 200,000 clones, 35% to 40% of them appearing once. The treatment was: oral pan-JAK inhibitor, 5-10 mg twice daily. From alopecia areata patients, lesional scalp punch biopsies and peripheral blood were collected. Only a few counts were recorded for this clone. This clonotype originated in a human donor with alopecia areata. The sequenced sample was CD4+ T cells sorted from blood, obtained at approximately week 30, from a patient treated with tofacitinib.

This CDR3 is CASSSRPEVTEAFF. CDR3 bases: TGTGCCAGCAGCTCGCGACCGGAGGTCACTGAAGCTTTCTTT. The chain employs TRBV7-9 and TRBJ1-1; D not certain. Deletions cut 4 bases from V and 4 bases from J, with 13 bases between. This CDR3 is 14 amino acids long. Germline CDR1 reads SEHNR; CDR2 reads FQNEAQ (reference sequence).